This T cell receptor beta chain is from a study of beta chain features in type 1 diabetes. General study points: A greater similarity of naive, central memory and Treg TCRB repertoires was seen among patients than among healthy donors. Any HLA-type effect on TCRB rearrangement remained unresolved here. Moderate but significant shortening of TCRB CDR3s was recorded in all four CD4+ subsets from Type 1 diabetes patients. For cells with high TCR expression, cDNA sequencing could yield over-representation.

This CDR3 has 16 amino acids. Trimming took 3 bases from V and 3 from J; bases not matched to a gene: 2. Germline loops: CDR1 SNHLY, CDR2 FYNNEI. A sort by CD45RO/CCR7/CD25/CD127/CD95/CD27 yielded CD4+ naive, central memory, regulatory and stem cell-like memory cells. Investigators reverse transcribed all isolated RNA, so they sequenced expressed TCRB transcripts. The table came from immunoSEQ multiplex PCR; TCRdb's copy has only in-frame clones and leaves some out. The table includes 200,000 to 300,000 clones, approximately 10% detected once. On this clone itself: Its antigen is as yet unknown.

The genes are TRBV2 and TRBJ2-2, with 12 bases aligning to TRBD2. The sequencing sample was made of naive CD4+ T cells from blood. The receptor comes from a man aged 25 to 45 with type 1 diabetes. The DNA for the CDR3 is TGTGCCAGCAGTGACCGACTAGCGGGGGACACCGGGGAGCTGTTTTTT. Amino acids: CASSDRLAGDTGELFF.